This T cell receptor beta chain was sequenced during a study of blood T cells in healthy people across ages. Study-level findings and limits: Long-lived donors had more naive CD4+ cells and higher diversity than aged donors.

As concerns this clonotype: What it recognizes is unknown.

With a J-beta primer mix and a sample-barcoded 5' primer, a second PCR ran 7 to 11 cycles. TCRdb fed the 5' RACE reads into MiXCR, producing one record per CDR3 protein. Here the sample spans nearly 1 million distinct CDR3 sequences, just over 50% being singletons. The donors, all healthy, were Caucasians living in Russia, aged roughly 6 to 100. Germline CDR1 reads DFQATT; CDR2 reads SNEGSKA (reference sequence). The CDR3 runs 12 residues. This chain uses TRBV20-1 with TRBJ1-2; TRBD1 matches at 8 bases. The sequenced sample consisted of blood. This clonotype originated in a woman aged 60 to 75 in good health. The CDR3 DNA sequence: TGCGCTAAGCCCCAGGGGGCAGGTGGCTACACCTTC. Its translation: CAKPQGAGGYTF.